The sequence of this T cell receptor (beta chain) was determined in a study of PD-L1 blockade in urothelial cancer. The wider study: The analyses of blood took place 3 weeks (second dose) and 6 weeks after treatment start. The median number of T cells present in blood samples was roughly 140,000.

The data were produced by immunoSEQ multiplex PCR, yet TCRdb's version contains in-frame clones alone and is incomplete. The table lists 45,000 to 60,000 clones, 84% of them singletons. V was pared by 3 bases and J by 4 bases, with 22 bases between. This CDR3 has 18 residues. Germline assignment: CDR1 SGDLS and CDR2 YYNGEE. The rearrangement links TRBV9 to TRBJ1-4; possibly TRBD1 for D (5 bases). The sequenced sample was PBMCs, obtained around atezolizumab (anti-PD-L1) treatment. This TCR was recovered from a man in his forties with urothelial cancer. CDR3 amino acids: CASSAPGRGRPNNEKLFF. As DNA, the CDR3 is TGTGCCAGCAGCGCGCCCGGGAGGGGCCGCCCGAATAATGAAAAACTGTTTTTT. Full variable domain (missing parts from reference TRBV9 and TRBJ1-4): DSGVTQTPKHLITATGQRVTLRCSPRSGDLSVYWYQQSLDQGLQFLIQYYNGEERAKGNILERFSAQQFPDLHSELNLSSLELGDSALYFCASSAPGRGRPNNEKLFFGSGTQLSVL.